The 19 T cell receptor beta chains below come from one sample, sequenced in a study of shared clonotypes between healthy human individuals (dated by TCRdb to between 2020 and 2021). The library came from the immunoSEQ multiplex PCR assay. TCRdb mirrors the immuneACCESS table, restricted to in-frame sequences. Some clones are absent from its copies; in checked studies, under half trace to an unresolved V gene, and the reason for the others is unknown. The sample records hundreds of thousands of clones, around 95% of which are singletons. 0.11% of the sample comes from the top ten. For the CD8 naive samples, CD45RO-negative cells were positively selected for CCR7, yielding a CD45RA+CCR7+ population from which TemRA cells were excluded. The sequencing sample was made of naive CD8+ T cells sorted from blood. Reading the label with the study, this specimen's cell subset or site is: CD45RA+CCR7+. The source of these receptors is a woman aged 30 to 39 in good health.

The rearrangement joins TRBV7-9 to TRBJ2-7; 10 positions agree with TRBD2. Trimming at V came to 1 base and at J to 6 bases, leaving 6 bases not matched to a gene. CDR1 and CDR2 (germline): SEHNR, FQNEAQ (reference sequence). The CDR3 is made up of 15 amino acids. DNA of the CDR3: TGTGCCAGCAGCTTAGGAGCGGGAGGGCCGGGCGAGCAGTACTTC. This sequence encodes CASSLGAGGPGEQYF. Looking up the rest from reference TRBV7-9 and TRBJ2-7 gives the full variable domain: DTGVSQNPRHKITKRGQNVTFRCDPISEHNRLYWYRQTLGQGPEFLTYFQNEAQLEKSRLLSDRFSAERPKGSFSTLEIQRTEQGDSAMYLCASSLGAGGPGEQYFGPGTRLTVT.

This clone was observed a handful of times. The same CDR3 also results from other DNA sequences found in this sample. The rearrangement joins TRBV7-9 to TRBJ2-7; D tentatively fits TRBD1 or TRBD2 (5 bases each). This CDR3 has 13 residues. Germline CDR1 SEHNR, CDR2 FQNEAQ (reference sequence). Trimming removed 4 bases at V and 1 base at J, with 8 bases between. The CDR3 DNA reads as TGTGCCAGCAGCTCGGGGCAGTCCTACGAGCAGTACTTC. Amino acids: CASSSGQSYEQYF.

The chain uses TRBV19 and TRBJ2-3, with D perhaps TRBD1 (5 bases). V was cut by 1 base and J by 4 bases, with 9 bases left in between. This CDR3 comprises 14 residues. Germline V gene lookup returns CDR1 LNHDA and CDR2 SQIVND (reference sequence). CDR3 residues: CASSIVQGPDTQYF. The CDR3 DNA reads TGTGCCAGTAGTATAGTCCAGGGCCCAGATACGCAGTATTTT.

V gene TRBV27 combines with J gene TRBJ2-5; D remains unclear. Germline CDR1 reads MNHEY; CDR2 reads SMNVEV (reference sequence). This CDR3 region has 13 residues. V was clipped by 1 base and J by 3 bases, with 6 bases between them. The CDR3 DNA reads TGTGCCAGCAGTTTATACAGAAAAGAGACCCAGTACTTC. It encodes CASSLYRKETQYF.

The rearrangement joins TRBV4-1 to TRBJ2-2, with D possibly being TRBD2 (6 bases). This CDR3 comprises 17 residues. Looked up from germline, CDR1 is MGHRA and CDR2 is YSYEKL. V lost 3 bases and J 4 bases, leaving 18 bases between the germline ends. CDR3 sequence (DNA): TGCGCCAGCAGCCACGTATCCGGGACTGATGGCACCGGGGAGCTGTTTTTT. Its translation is CASSHVSGTDGTGELFF.

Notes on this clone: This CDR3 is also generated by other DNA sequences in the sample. The chain's CDR3 is CASRLAGAYEQYF. In DNA, the CDR3 is TGTGCCAGCAGGCTAGCGGGAGCCTACGAGCAGTACTTC. V and J are TRBV27 and TRBJ2-7; TRBD2 matches 10 bases. Germline values: CDR1 MNHEY, CDR2 SMNVEV (reference sequence). The V segment lost 6 bases and the J segment 2 bases; nucleotides outside the gene matches: 1. The CDR3 extends over 13 amino acids.

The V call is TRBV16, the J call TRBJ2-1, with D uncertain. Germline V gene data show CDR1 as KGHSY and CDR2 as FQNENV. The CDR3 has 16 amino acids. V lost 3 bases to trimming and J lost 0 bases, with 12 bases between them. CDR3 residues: CASSHRRSLSYNEQFF. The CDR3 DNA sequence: TGTGCCAGCAGCCACCGCAGGAGTCTCTCCTACAATGAGCAGTTCTTC.

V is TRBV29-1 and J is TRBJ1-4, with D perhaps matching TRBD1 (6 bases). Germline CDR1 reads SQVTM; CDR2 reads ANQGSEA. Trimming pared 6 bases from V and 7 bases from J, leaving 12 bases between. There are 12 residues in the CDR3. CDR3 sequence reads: CSVKDRGEKLFF. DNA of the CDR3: TGCAGCGTGAAGGACAGAGGTGAAAAACTGTTTTTT.

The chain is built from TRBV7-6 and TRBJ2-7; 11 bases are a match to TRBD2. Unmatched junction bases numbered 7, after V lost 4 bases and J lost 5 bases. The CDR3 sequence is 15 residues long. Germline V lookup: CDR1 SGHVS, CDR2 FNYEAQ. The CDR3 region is CASSSVLAGVNEQYF. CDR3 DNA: TGTGCCAGCAGCTCCGTACTAGCGGGAGTGAACGAGCAGTACTTC.

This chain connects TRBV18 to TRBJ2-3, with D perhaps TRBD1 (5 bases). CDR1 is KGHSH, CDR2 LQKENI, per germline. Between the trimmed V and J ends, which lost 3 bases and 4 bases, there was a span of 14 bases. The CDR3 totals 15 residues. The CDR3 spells CASSPRQRFADTQYF. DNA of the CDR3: TGTGCCAGCTCACCTAGACAGAGATTCGCAGATACGCAGTATTTT.

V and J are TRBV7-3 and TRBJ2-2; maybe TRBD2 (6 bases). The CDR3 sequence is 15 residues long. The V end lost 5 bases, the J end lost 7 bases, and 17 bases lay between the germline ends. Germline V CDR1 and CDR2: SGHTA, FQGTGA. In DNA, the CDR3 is TGTGCCAGCAGCCGGGGTCGCGGGAAGGGCGGGGAGCTGTTTTTT. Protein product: CASSRGRGKGGELFF.

This CDR3 reads CASSLQGRANEKLFF. Written as DNA, the CDR3 is TGTGCCAGCAGCCTCCAAGGGCGGGCTAATGAAAAACTGTTTTTT. The rearrangement uses TRBV28 and TRBJ1-4; D is unclear. The CDR3 contains 15 residues. Trimming cost V 6 bases and J 3 bases, with 14 bases left between them. The germline V gene has CDR1 MDHEN and CDR2 SYDVKM.

The CDR3 nucleotides read TGTGCCAGTAGTATGACTGCACCCTCCTACGAGCAGTACTTC. It yields the protein CASSMTAPSYEQYF. The genes are TRBV19 and TRBJ2-5; D is unclear. The J call may be in error: the DNA end matches TRBJ2-7 better. Per the germline V gene, CDR1 is LNHDA and CDR2 is SQIVND (reference sequence). The CDR3 is 14 amino acids.

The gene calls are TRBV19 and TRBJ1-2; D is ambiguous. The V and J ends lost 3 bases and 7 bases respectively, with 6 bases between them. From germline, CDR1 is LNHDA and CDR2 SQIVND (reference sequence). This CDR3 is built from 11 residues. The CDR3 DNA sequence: TGTGCCAGTAGTATGGGGTTTGGCTACACCTTC. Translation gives CASSMGFGYTF.

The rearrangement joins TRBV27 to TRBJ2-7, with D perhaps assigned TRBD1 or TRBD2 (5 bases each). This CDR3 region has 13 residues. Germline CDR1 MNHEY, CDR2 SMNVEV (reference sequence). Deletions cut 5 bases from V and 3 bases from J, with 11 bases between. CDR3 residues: CASSPGTHYEQYF. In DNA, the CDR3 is TGTGCCAGCAGTCCGGGGACCCACTACGAGCAGTACTTC.

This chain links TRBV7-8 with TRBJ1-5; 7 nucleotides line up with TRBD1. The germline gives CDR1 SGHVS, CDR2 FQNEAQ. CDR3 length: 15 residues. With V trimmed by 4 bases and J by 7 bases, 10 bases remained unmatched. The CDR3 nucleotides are TGTGCCAGCAGCTCATGGTCCGACAGGGCGCAGCCCCAGCATTTT. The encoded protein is CASSSWSDRAQPQHF.

CDR3 DNA sequence: TGCAGCGTTGGAAGAGGGATTTCGGCCAGGGGGTTCTACGAGCAGTACTTC. It encodes CSVGRGISARGFYEQYF. The rearrangement uses TRBV29-1 and TRBJ2-7, with 7 bases that match TRBD1. CDR1 and CDR2 (germline): SQVTM, ANQGSEA. With V trimmed by 4 bases and J by 3 bases, 18 bases remained unmatched. This CDR3 has 17 residues.

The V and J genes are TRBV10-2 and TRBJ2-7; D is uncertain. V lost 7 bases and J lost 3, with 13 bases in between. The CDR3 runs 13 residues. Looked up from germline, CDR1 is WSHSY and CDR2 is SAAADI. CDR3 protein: CASIPDEHYEQYF. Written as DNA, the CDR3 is TGCGCCAGCATCCCGGACGAGCACTACGAGCAGTACTTC.

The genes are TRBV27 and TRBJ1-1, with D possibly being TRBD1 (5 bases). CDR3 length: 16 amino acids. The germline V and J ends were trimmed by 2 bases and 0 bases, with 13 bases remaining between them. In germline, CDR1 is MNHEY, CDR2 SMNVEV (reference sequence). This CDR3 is CASSLIPTAMNTEAFF. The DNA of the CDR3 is TGTGCCAGCAGTTTAATCCCGACAGCAATGAACACTGAAGCTTTCTTT.